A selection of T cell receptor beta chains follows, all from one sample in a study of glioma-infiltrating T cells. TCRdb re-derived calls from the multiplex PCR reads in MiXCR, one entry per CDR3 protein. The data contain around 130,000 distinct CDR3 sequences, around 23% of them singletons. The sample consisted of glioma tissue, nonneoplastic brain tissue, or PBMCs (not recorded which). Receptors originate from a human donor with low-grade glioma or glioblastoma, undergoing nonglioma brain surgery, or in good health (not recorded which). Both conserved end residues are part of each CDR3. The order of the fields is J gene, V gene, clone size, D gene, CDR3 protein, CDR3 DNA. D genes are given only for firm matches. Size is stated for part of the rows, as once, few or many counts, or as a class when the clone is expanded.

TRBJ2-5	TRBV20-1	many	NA	CSAYHGETQYF	TGCAGTGCTTATCACGGAGAGACCCAGTACTTC
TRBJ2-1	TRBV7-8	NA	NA	CASSGTQSSYNEQFF	TGTGCCAGCAGCGGGACGCAGAGCTCCTACAATGAGCAGTTCTTC
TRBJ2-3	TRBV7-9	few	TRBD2	CASSKNSGGPTDTQYF	TGTGCCAGCAGCAAAAATAGCGGGGGGCCCACAGATACGCAGTATTTT
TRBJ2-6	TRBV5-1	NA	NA	CASSYRTAGANVLTF	TGCGCCAGCAGCTACCGGACGGCTGGGGCCAACGTCCTGACTTTC
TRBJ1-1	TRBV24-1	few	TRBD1	CATSDGTDTEAFF	TGTGCCACCAGTGATGGGACAGACACTGAAGCTTTCTTT
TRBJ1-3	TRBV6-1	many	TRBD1	CASSRTGGNTIYF	TGTGCCAGCAGTCGGACAGGGGGAAACACCATATATTTT
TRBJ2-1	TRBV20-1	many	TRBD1	CSAAPGTVTYNEQFF	TGCAGTGCTGCCCCCGGGACAGTAACCTACAATGAGCAGTTCTTC
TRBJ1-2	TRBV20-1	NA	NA	CSASGNRTGGLYGYTF	TGCAGTGCTAGCGGGAACAGGACCGGGGGGCTTTATGGCTACACCTTC
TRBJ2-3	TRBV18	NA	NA	CASSPPATGPSTDTQYF	TGTGCCAGCTCACCACCGGCCACAGGGCCTAGCACAGATACGCAGTATTTT
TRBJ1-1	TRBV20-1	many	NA	CSARDRVVYTEAFF	TGCAGTGCTAGAGACAGAGTCGTTTACACTGAAGCTTTCTTT
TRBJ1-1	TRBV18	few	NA	CASSPYGTEAFF	TGTGCCAGCTCACCGTATGGAACTGAAGCTTTCTTT
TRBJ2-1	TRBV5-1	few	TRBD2	CASRWTSGYNEQFF	TGCGCCAGCCGCTGGACTAGCGGATACAATGAGCAGTTCTTC
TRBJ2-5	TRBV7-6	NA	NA	CASSLSGGGEPQETQYF	TGTGCCAGCAGCTTATCCGGAGGCGGGGAACCCCAAGAGACCCAGTACTTC
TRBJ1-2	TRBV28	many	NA	CASYTTPAYRNYGYTF	TGTGCCAGCTACACCACTCCAGCTTACCGGAACTATGGCTACACCTTC
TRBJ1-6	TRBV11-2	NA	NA	CASSLRGRLGSPLQF	TGTGCCAGCAGCTTACGAGGGAGGCTTGGTTCACCCCTCCAATTT
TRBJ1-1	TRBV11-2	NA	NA	CASSLRRNTEAFF	TGTGCCAGCAGCTTAAGGAGGAACACTGAAGCTTTCTTT
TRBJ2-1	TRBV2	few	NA	CASRVIIEQFF	TGTGCCAGCCGGGTTATTATTGAGCAGTTCTTC
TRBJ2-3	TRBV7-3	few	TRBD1	CASKGALHTDTQYF	TGTGCCAGCAAGGGGGCCCTACACACAGATACGCAGTATTTT
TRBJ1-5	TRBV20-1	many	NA	CSASLGTHNQPQHF	TGCAGTGCTAGTTTGGGGACACACAATCAGCCCCAGCATTTT
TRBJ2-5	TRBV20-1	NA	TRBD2	CSARTSGGETQYF	TGCAGTGCTAGGACTAGCGGGGGAGAGACCCAGTACTTC
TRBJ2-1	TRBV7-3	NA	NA	CASSLGPSNEQFF	TGTGCCAGCAGCTTAGGCCCCTCCAATGAGCAGTTCTTC
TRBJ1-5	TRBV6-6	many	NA	CASSYSTSGNQPQHF	TGTGCCAGCAGTTACTCGACGAGTGGGAATCAGCCCCAGCATTTT
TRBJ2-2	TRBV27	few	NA	CASSYPRDTGELFF	TGTGCCAGCAGTTACCCTAGAGACACCGGGGAGCTGTTTTTT
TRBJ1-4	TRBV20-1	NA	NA	CSARDRRLPATNEKLFF	TGCAGTGCTAGAGATCGTCGCCTCCCCGCAACTAATGAAAAACTGTTTTTT
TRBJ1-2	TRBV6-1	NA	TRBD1	CASSEGTANYGYTF	TGCGCCAGCAGTGAAGGGACAGCTAACTATGGCTACACCTTC
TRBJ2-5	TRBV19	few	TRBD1	CASRGTAQETQYF	TGTGCCAGTAGAGGGACAGCGCAAGAGACCCAGTACTTC
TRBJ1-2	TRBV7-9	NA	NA	CASSLQTDLYGYTF	TGTGCCAGCAGCTTACAGACGGATTTGTATGGCTACACCTTC
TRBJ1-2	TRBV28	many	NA	CASSPLGPDYGYTF	TGTGCCAGCAGTCCCTTGGGGCCAGACTATGGCTACACCTTC
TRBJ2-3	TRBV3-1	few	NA	CASSFRGADTDTQYF	TGTGCCAGCAGCTTCAGAGGGGCCGACACAGATACGCAGTATTTT
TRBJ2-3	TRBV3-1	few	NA	CASSRRRTSTDTQYF	TGTGCCAGCAGCCGAAGGAGAACCAGCACAGATACGCAGTATTTT
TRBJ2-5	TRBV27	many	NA	CASSLDGETQYF	TGTGCCAGCAGTTTAGATGGTGAGACCCAGTACTTC
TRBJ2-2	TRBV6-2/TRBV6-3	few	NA	CASSVAATGELFF	TGTGCCAGCAGCGTAGCGGCCACCGGGGAGCTGTTTTTT
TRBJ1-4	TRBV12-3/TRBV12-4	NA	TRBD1	CASSLTGVTNEKLFF	TGTGCCAGCAGTTTGACAGGGGTGACTAATGAAAAACTGTTTTTT
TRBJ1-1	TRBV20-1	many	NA	CSATPGHMNTEAFF	TGCAGTGCTACACCGGGACACATGAACACTGAAGCTTTCTTT
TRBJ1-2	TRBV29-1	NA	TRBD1	CSVQGAAENYGYTF	TGCAGCGTCCAGGGGGCGGCGGAGAACTATGGCTACACCTTC
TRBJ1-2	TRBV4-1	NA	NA	CASSPSDSANYGYTF	TGCGCCAGCAGCCCCTCGGACAGCGCTAACTATGGCTACACCTTC
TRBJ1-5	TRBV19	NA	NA	CASSSVGAKAQNQPQHF	TGTGCCAGTAGTTCGGTCGGGGCGAAGGCACAAAATCAGCCCCAGCATTTT
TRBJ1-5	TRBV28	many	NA	CASSLLLSNQPQHF	TGTGCCAGCAGTTTATTGCTTAGCAATCAGCCCCAGCATTTT
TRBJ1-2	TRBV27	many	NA	CASSSTGSNYGYTF	TGTGCCAGCAGCTCCACAGGATCTAACTATGGCTACACCTTC
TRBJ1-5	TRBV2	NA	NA	CATKSPGHSNQPQHF	TGTGCCACCAAGAGCCCAGGCCATAGCAATCAGCCCCAGCATTTT
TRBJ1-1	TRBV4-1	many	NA	CASSQTGHSNTEAFF	TGCGCCAGCAGCCAGACGGGACACTCGAACACTGAAGCTTTCTTT